A single sample gave rise to the 26 T cell receptor beta chains below, sequenced in a study of blood T cells in healthy people across ages. A second roughly 7 to 12 cycle PCR used barcoded and J-beta primers. TCRdb reprocessed the 5' RACE reads via MiXCR and lists one record per CDR3 protein. The table includes 550,000 to 800,000 distinct CDR3 sequences, approximately 29% detected once. Material for sequencing was blood. These receptors all stem from a woman aged 80 or older in good health.

The V call is TRBV20-1, the J call TRBJ2-7; D is unclear. V lost 3 bases and J lost 0, with 9 bases in between. CDR1 DFQATT and CDR2 SNEGSKA come from the germline V gene (reference sequence). The CDR3 consists of 13 residues. The CDR3 DNA reads TGCAGTGCTAGTCAAGCTAGCTCCTACGAGCAGTACTTC. Translation: CSASQASSYEQYF.

This clonotype was found many times. It may be a read error: a sequence one base away is much more abundant. The chain has TRBV5-5 and TRBJ1-2; 7 bases agree with TRBD1. V lost 3 bases and J lost 5; bases outside the gene matches: 7. This CDR3 spans 14 amino acids. CDR1 is SGHKS and CDR2 is YYEKEE in the germline V gene (reference sequence). The CDR3 bases are TGTGCCAGCAGCTGGACGACAGGGATTTATGGCTACACCTTC. It yields the protein CASSWTTGIYGYTF.

V usage is TRBV24-1 and J usage is TRBJ2-1; 11 bases are a match to TRBD2. The CDR3 totals 17 residues. In germline, CDR1 is KGHDR, CDR2 SFDVKD. The trim removed 3 bases at V and 4 bases at J, leaving 7 bases unmatched. CDR3 nucleotides: TGTGCCACCAGTGATGCATGGGGACTAGCGGCTTACAATGAGCAGTTCTTC. Its translation: CATSDAWGLAAYNEQFF.

This clonotype was seen many times. The CDR3 is CASSLGQGPNSPLHF. In DNA form, the CDR3 reads TGCGCCAGCAGCTTGGGGCAGGGGCCCAATTCACCCCTCCACTTT. The V and J genes are TRBV5-1 and TRBJ1-6, with a tentative D call TRBD1 (6 bases). CDR1 is SGHRS and CDR2 is YFSETQ in the germline V gene. Trimming shortened V by 0 bases and J by 7 bases, and 11 bases separated the two germline ends. The CDR3 covers 15 residues.

The table lists this clonotype with a few counts. The chain is built from TRBV20-1 and TRBJ2-2; D unclear. CDR3 length: 14 residues. The V end was cut by 2 bases, the J end by 4 bases, with 11 bases between. Germline V gene data show CDR1 as DFQATT and CDR2 as SNEGSKA (reference sequence). CDR3 sequence (DNA): TGCAGTGCTAGACCAGGACCCGGCACCGGGGAGCTGTTTTTT. Translation gives CSARPGPGTGELFF.

The chain combines TRBV7-9 with TRBJ2-3; D unclear. The V end was cut by 3 bases, the J end by 5 bases, with 12 bases between. The CDR3 length is 14 residues. CDR1 and CDR2 (germline): SEHNR, FQNEAQ (reference sequence). CDR3 nucleotides: TGTGCCAGCAGCTTCAGTCCCCCCCGAGATACGCAGTATTTT. It specifies CASSFSPPRDTQYF. Full variable domain (missing parts from reference TRBV7-9 and TRBJ2-3): DTGVSQNPRHKITKRGQNVTFRCDPISEHNRLYWYRQTLGQGPEFLTYFQNEAQLEKSRLLSDRFSAERPKGSFSTLEIQRTEQGDSAMYLCASSFSPPRDTQYFGPGTRLTVL.

This clonotype was observed at least ten times. The genes are TRBV4-3 and TRBJ2-3; 14 nucleotides line up with TRBD2. The CDR3 totals 17 residues. V gave up 1 base and J gave up 6 bases; unmatched junction bases: 6. Germline V gene data show CDR1 as LGHNA and CDR2 as YSLEER. This chain's CDR3 is CASSQGRTSGGFDTQYF. CDR3 sequence (DNA): TGCGCCAGCAGCCAAGGGAGGACTAGCGGGGGGTTTGATACGCAGTATTTT.

The table lists this clonotype with many counts. The V gene is TRBV5-1, the J gene TRBJ2-1; 8 positions match TRBD1. The CDR3 totals 17 residues. V was clipped by 4 bases and J by 0 bases; unmatched bases: 9. Per germline, CDR1 SGHRS and CDR2 YFSETQ. CDR3 protein: CASSPLPGTGSYNEQFF. The CDR3 DNA reads as TGCGCCAGCAGCCCCCTACCCGGGACAGGCTCCTACAATGAGCAGTTCTTC.

This clonotype was observed a single time. The V and J genes are TRBV6-2 or TRBV6-3 and TRBJ2-3, with 7 positions matching TRBD2. The V and J ends lost 8 bases and 7 bases, in that order; junction bases with no gene match: 15. The CDR3 length is 15 residues. The germline V gene encodes CDR1 MNHEY and CDR2 SVGEGT. The CDR3 here is CASFTVRAGDYTQYF. The CDR3 DNA sequence: TGTGCCAGCTTTACCGTTCGGGCGGGGGACTATACGCAGTATTTT.

This sequence joins TRBV20-1 and TRBJ1-4; D call uncertain. Germline-derived CDR1 and CDR2 are DFQATT and SNEGSKA (reference sequence). CDR3 length equals 12 residues. Trimming took 2 bases from V and 4 from J, leaving 5 bases between them. CDR3 nucleotides: TGCAGTGCTAGACAGGTTAATGAAAAACTGTTTTTT. Translation: CSARQVNEKLFF.

By frequency in the sample, this clonotype is medium-sized. This rearrangement joins TRBV7-9 to TRBJ2-5, with 8 bases matching TRBD2. This CDR3 is 16 amino acids long. The V and J ends lost 5 bases and 5 bases, in that order; junction bases with no gene match: 13. Germline V gene data show CDR1 as SEHNR and CDR2 as FQNEAQ (reference sequence). The CDR3 DNA is TGTGCCAGCAGCCTGCAACCGGGACTAGTCCCGGAGACCCAGTACTTC. This sequence encodes CASSLQPGLVPETQYF.

Ten or more counts support this clonotype. The junction departs from the called germline gene at one end, perhaps through a read error. The chain carries TRBV6-2 or TRBV6-3 and TRBJ2-5; no reliable D call. This CDR3 comprises 13 residues. The germline gives CDR1 MNHEY, CDR2 SVGEGT. CDR3 sequence: CPSTPAPGGTQYF. Written as DNA, the CDR3 is TGTCCCAGCACCCCCGCGCCAGGCGGGACCCAGTACTTC.

This clonotype was found many times. The rearrangement links TRBV7-3 to TRBJ2-1; D is uncertain. Trimming pared 5 bases from V and 10 bases from J, leaving 15 bases between. From germline, CDR1 is SGHTA and CDR2 FQGTGA. This CDR3 contains 13 residues. CDR3 loop: CASSGIMVGEQFF. The DNA of the CDR3 is TGTGCCAGCAGCGGGATTATGGTCGGGGAGCAGTTCTTC.

The rearrangement links TRBV6-5 to TRBJ1-5; a possible D gene is TRBD1 (5 bases). The V and J ends lost 2 bases and 3 bases respectively, with 14 bases between them. This CDR3 has 16 residues. Germline lookup yields CDR1 MNHEY and CDR2 SVGAGI. The CDR3 sequence is CASSYGTGGSNQPQHF. In nucleotides, the CDR3 is TGTGCCAGCAGTTACGGGACGGGGGGATCCAATCAGCCCCAGCATTTT.

This clonotype was observed many times. The V and J genes are TRBV7-2 and TRBJ2-5; the D gene is possibly TRBD2 (7 bases). Germline lookup yields CDR1 SGHTA and CDR2 FQGNSA. Trimming took 1 base from V and 7 from J, leaving 22 bases between them. The CDR3 has 17 residues. The CDR3 loop reads CASSLVGSRGPSGTQYF. For the CDR3, the DNA is TGTGCCAGCAGCTTAGTTGGGTCGCGGGGGCCGTCCGGGACCCAGTACTTC.

This clonotype came up many times. The J gene is TRBJ2-5, the V gene TRBV6-6, with D hard to call. The germline V gene has CDR1 MNHNY and CDR2 SVGAGI (reference sequence). This CDR3 region has 12 residues. Trimming removed 2 bases at V and 9 bases at J, with 10 bases between. CDR3 nucleotides: TGTGCCAGCAGTTACCTATTGGGCCCCCAGTACTTC. As protein: CASSYLLGPQYF.

The chain combines TRBV7-2 with TRBJ2-5; D call uncertain. The CDR3 sequence is 13 residues long. V lost 3 bases and J lost 13, with 18 bases in between. Germline V gene sequence: CDR1 SGHTA, CDR2 FQGNSA. This chain's CDR3 is CASSFRVGRERYF. The CDR3 nucleotides read TGTGCCAGCAGCTTTAGGGTGGGCAGAGAGCGGTACTTC.

At least ten counts were recorded for this clonotype. This chain links TRBV9 with TRBJ2-1, with 11 bases identical to TRBD2. The CDR3 sequence is 16 residues long. Trimming cost V 0 bases and J 5 bases; bases outside gene matches: 4. The germline CDR1 and CDR2 sequences are SGDLS and YYNGEE. DNA of the CDR3: TGTGCCAGCAGCGTAGGGCTAGCGGGGGGAGACAATGAGCAGTTCTTC. It is translated as CASSVGLAGGDNEQFF.

This clonotype has a handful of counts. A read error may explain this, as a much larger clone is one base away. CDR3 nucleotides: TGTGCCAGCAGCTCCTGCAGGGGAGGCACAGATACGCAGTATTTT. Residues: CASSSCRGGTDTQYF. The chain joins TRBV5-8 to TRBJ2-3; maybe TRBD1 (6 bases). The ends were cut back, 3 bases at V and 1 base at J, with 12 bases in the middle. Germline V CDR1 and CDR2: SGHTS, YDEGEE. The CDR3 covers 15 residues.

The table lists this clonotype with a few counts. The V and J genes are TRBV6-2 or TRBV6-3 and TRBJ2-2; possible D gene TRBD1, 6 bases. Germline assignment: CDR1 MNHEY and CDR2 SVGEGT. V lost 4 bases and J 1 base, leaving 10 bases between the germline ends. CDR3 length: 15 amino acids. CDR3 nucleotides: TGTGCCAGCAGTTCTGTGACAGGGAACACCGGGGAGCTGTTTTTT. Its protein is CASSSVTGNTGELFF.

The V and J genes are TRBV30 and TRBJ1-2; the D gene is possibly TRBD1 (5 bases). Trimming removed 1 base at V and 11 bases at J, with 20 bases between. The V gene's germline CDR1 is GTSNPN and CDR2 SVGIG (reference sequence). This CDR3 contains 14 residues. The CDR3: CAWSGDGPIFVYTF. The CDR3 DNA follows: TGTGCCTGGAGTGGGGACGGACCTATCTTTGTATACACCTTC.

This clonotype was observed a few times. This could be a read error, since a much larger clone is one nucleotide away. The chain links TRBV29-1 to TRBJ2-5, with 8 bases lining up with TRBD1. The CDR3 contains 13 residues. Trimming removed 6 bases from V and 5 bases from J; junction bases left unmatched: 8. Germline assignment: CDR1 SQVTM and CDR2 ANQGSEA. The CDR3 bases are TGCAGCGTACGCGGGGACAGGCGGGAGACCCAGTACTTC. Translated, it gives CSVRGDRRETQYF.

As regards this clonotype: No conserved phenylalanine or tryptophan is present at the end of the CDR3, so a read error is the likely explanation. This chain connects TRBV7-2 to TRBJ1-5, with D unclear. Germline values: CDR1 SGHTA, CDR2 FQGNSA. This CDR3 comprises 14 residues. The ends were cut back, 5 bases at V and 2 bases at J, with 10 bases in the middle. DNA of the CDR3: TGTGCCAGCAGCCCTAGTGCGGGCAATCAGCCCCAGCATTGT. It is translated as CASSPSAGNQPQHC.

This clonotype was counted ten times or more. CDR3 loop: CASSLPSLWTEAFF. The CDR3 DNA reads as TGTGCCAGCAGCTTACCCTCCCTTTGGACTGAAGCTTTCTTT. The chain links TRBV7-2 to TRBJ1-1; D remains unclear. The CDR3 consists of 14 residues. V dropped 2 bases and J dropped 5 bases, with 12 bases sitting between them. Germline assignment: CDR1 SGHTA and CDR2 FQGNSA.

With respect to this clonotype: A much larger clone differs by one base, so this may be a read error. The chain uses TRBV15 and TRBJ1-5; D is perhaps TRBD1 (5 bases). Germline V CDR1 and CDR2: LNHNV, YYDKDF (reference sequence). V was cut by 5 bases and J by 3 bases, with 20 bases left in between. The CDR3 is 17 amino acids. CDR3 amino acids: CATSGVDRDGYNQPQHF. As DNA, the CDR3 is TGTGCCACCAGCGGAGTTGACCGGGACGGATACAATCAGCCCCAGCATTTT.

This clonotype was recorded a few times. This chain links TRBV20-1 with TRBJ2-2; 14 bases align to TRBD2. After removal of 1 base from V and 6 bases from J, the junction contained 10 bases not matched to a gene. CDR1 and CDR2 from the germline V gene are DFQATT and SNEGSKA (reference sequence). The CDR3 spans 18 residues. CDR3 amino acids: CSARAGLAGAWIPGELFF. DNA of the CDR3: TGCAGTGCTAGAGCGGGACTAGCGGGGGCCTGGATTCCCGGGGAGCTGTTTTTT.